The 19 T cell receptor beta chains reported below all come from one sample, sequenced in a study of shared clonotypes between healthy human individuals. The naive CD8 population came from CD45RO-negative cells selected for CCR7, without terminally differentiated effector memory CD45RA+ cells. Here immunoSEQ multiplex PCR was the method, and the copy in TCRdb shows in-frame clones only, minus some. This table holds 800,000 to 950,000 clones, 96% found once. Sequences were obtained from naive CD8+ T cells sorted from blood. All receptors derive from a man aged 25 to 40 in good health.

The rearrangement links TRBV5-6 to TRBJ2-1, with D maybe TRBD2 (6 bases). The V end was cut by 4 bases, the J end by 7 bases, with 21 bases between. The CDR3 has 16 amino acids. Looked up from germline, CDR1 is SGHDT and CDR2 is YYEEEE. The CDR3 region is CASSLGTGRPANEQFF. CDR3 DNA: TGTGCCAGCAGCCTAGGGACCGGGAGACCCGCTAATGAGCAGTTCTTC.

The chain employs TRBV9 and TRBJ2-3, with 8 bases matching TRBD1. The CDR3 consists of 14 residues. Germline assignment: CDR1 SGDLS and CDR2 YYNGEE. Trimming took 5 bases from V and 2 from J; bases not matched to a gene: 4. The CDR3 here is CASRGQAHTDTQYF. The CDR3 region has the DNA TGTGCCAGCAGGGGACAGGCGCACACAGATACGCAGTATTTT.

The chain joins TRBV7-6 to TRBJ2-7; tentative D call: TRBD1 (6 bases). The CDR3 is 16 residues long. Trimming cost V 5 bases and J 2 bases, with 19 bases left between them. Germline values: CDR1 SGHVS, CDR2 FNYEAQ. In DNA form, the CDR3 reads TGTGCCAGCAGCGCTGAACGGGACAACTCCCCCTACGAGCAGTACTTC. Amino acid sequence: CASSAERDNSPYEQYF.

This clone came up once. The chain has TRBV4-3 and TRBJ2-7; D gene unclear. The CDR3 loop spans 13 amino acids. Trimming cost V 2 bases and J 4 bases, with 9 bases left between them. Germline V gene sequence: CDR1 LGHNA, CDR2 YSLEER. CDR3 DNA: TGCGCCAGCAGCCAAAGTCGGCAGTACGAGCAGTACTTC. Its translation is CASSQSRQYEQYF.

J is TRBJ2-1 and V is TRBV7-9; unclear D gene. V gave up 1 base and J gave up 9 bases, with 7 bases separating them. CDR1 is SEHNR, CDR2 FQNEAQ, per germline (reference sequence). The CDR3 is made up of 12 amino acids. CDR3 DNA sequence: TGTGCCAGCAGCTTAGAACGCTTTGAGCAGTTCTTC. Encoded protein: CASSLERFEQFF.

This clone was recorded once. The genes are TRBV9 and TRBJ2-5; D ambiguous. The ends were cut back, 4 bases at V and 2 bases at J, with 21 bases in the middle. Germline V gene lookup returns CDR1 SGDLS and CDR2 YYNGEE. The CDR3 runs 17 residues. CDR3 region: CASSLTPTAKAQETQYF. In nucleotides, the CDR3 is TGTGCCAGCAGCCTAACTCCGACCGCCAAGGCACAAGAGACCCAGTACTTC.

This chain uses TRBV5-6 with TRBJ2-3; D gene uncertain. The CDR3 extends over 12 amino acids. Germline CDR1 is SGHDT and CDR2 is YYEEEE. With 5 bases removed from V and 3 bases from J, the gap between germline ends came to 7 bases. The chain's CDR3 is CASSRSTDTQYF. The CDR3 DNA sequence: TGTGCCAGCAGTCGATCAACAGATACGCAGTATTTT.

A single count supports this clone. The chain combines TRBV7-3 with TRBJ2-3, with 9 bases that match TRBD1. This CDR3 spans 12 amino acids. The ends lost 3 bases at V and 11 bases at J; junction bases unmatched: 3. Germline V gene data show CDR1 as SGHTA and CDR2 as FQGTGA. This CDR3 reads CASSFDRGMQYF. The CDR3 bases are TGTGCCAGCAGCTTCGACAGGGGGATGCAGTATTTT.

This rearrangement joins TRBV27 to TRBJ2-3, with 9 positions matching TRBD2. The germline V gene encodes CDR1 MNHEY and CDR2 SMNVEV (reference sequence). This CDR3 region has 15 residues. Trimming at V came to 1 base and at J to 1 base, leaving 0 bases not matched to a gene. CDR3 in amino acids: CASSLWTSGTDTQYF. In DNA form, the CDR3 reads TGTGCCAGCAGTTTATGGACTAGCGGCACAGATACGCAGTATTTT.

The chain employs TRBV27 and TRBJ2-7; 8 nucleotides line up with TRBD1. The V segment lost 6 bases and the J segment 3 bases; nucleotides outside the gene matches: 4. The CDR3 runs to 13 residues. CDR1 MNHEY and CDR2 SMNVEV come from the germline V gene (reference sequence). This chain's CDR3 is CASSTGQGYEQYF. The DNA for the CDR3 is TGTGCCAGCAGCACAGGACAGGGCTACGAGCAGTACTTC.

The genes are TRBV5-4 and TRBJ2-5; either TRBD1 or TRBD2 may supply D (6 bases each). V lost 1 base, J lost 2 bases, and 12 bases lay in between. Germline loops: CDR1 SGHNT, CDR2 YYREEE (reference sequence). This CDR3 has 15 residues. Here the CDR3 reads CASSLKAGTQETQYF. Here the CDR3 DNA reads TGTGCCAGCAGCTTGAAGGCGGGGACACAAGAGACCCAGTACTTC.

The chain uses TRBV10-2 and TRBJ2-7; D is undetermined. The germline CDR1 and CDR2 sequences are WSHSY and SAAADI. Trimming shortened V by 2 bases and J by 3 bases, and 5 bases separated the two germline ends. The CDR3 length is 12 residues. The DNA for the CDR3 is TGCGCCAGCAGTGAGGCCAACTACGAGCAGTACTTC. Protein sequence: CASSEANYEQYF.

The CDR3 DNA reads TGTGCCAGCAGCCCTGACAACGTACACTACGAGCAGTACTTC. Encoded protein: CASSPDNVHYEQYF. V is TRBV11-2 and J is TRBJ2-7; D gene uncertain. The V gene lost 5 bases and the J gene lost 3 bases, with 14 bases spanning the gap. The V gene's germline CDR1 is SGHAT and CDR2 FQNNGV. This CDR3 has 14 residues.

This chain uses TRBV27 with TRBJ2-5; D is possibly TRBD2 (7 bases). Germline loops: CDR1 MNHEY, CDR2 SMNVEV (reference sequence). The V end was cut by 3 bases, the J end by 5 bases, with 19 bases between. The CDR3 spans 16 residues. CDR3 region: CASSFRGAGWRETQYF. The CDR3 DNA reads TGTGCCAGCAGTTTTCGGGGGGCAGGGTGGCGTGAGACCCAGTACTTC.

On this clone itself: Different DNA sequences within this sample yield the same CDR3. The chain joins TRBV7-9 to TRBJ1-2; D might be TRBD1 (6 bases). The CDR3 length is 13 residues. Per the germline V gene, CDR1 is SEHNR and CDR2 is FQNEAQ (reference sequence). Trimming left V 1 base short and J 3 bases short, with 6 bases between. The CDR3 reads CASSLDRDYGYTF. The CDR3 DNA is TGTGCCAGCAGCTTAGACAGGGACTATGGCTACACCTTC.

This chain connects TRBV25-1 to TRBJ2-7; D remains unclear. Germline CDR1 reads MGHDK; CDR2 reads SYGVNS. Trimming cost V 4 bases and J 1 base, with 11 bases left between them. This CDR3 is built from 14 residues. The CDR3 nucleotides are TGTGCCAGCAGTGTGTCGGATCGGTCCTACGAGCAGTACTTC. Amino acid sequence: CASSVSDRSYEQYF.

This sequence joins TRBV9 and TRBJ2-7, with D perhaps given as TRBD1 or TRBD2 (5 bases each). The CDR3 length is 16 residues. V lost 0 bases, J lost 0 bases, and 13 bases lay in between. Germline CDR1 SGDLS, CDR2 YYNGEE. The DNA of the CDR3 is TGTGCCAGCAGCGTAGGCGGCAGGGAGAGCTCCTACGAGCAGTACTTC. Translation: CASSVGGRESSYEQYF.

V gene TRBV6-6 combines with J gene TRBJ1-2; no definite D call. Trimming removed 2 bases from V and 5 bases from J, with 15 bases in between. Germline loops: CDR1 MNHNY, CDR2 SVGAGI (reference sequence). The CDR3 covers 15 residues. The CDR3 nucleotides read TGTGCCAGCAGTTACGTCTTGGAGGGAACTTATGGCTACACCTTC. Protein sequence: CASSYVLEGTYGYTF.

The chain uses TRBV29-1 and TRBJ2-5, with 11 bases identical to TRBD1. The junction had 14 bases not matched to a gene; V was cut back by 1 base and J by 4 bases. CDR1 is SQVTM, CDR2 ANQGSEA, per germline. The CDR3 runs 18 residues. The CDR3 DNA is TGCAGCGTTGAAGTAGGTTTCTTCGGACAGGGGGCTCCAGAGACCCAGTACTTC. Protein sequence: CSVEVGFFGQGAPETQYF.